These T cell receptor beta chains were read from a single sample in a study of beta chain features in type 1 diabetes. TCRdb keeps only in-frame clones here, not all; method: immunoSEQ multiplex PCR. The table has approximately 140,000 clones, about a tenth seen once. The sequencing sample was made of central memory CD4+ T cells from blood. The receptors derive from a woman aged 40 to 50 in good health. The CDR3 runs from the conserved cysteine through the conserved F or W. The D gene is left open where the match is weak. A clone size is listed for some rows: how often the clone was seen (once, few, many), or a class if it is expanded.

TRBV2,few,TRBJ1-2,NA,TGTGCCAGCAGTGGGAAGAGACTCTATGGAGGCTACACCTTC,CASSGKRLYGGYTF
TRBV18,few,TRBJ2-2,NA,TGTGCCAGCTCACCGTTGACAGGGAACACCGGGGAGCTGTTTTTT,CASSPLTGNTGELFF
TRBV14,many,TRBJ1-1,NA,TGTGCCAGCAGCCAAGTCTCGAGGACTGAAGCTTTCTTT,CASSQVSRTEAFF
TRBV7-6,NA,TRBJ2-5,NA,TGTGCCAGCAGCGAGCGGGTCCCTCAAGAGACCCAGTACTTC,CASSERVPQETQYF
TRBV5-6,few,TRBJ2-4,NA,TGTGCCAGCAGCTCCCAGCTCAGGGAAAACATTCAGTACTTC,CASSSQLRENIQYF
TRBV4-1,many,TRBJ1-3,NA,TGCGCCAGCAGCGGGGCAAGGGGAACTGGAAACACCATATATTTT,CASSGARGTGNTIYF
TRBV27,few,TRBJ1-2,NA,TGTGCCAGCAGTTTAAGGAACAGCAGGGCTGGCTACACCTTC,CASSLRNSRAGYTF
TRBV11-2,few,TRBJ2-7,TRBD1,TGTGCCAGCAGCTTAGGAGGGACAGGGTTCTACGAGCAGTACTTC,CASSLGGTGFYEQYF
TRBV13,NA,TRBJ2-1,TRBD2,TGTGCCAGCAGCCCGGTTTTCGCGAGAGGCGGGGGGCTCAATGAGCAGTTCTTC,CASSPVFARGGGLNEQFF
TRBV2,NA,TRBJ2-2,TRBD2,TGTGCCAGCAGGGGGACGGCGGGAGGCGGGGAGCTGTTTTTT,CASRGTAGGGELFF
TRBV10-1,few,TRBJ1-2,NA,TGCGCCAGCAGTGAGGGCAGGGTCGATGGCTACACCTTC,CASSEGRVDGYTF
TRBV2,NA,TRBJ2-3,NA,TGTGCCAGCGCCACGGCCGGGGTGGCAGATACGCAGTATTTT,CASATAGVADTQYF
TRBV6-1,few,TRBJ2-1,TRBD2,TGTGCCAGCAGTCGGGAGGGGCTACCTTACAATGAGCAGTTCTTC,CASSREGLPYNEQFF
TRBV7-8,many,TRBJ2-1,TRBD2,TGTGCCAGCAGCTCCGGGAGGTTTAGCTCCTACAATGAGCAGTTCTTC,CASSSGRFSSYNEQFF
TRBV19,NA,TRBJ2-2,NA,TGTGCCAGTAATCTCCAAATGAGGGGGGAGCTGTTTTTT,CASNLQMRGELFF
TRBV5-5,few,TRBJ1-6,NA,TGTGCCAGCAGCCCCGCGGGGGGTGACAATTCACCCCTCCACTTT,CASSPAGGDNSPLHF
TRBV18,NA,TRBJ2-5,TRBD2,TGTGCCAGCTCACCTGCGGGGGTCCCCGAGACCCAGTACTTC,CASSPAGVPETQYF